The TCR beta chain under discussion was sequenced for a study of regulatory T cells in long-lasting Graves disease. Study context: The term persistent Graves' disease signified upward of 5 years on antithyroid drugs with positive TSH receptor antibodies.

Construction of the TCR beta libraries employed iRepertoire HTBI primers in conjunction with Arm-PCR of CDR3 regions. TCRdb re-analysed the multiplex PCR reads in MiXCR, keeping a single row per CDR3 protein. The top ten hold approximately 31% of the sample, which has nearly 350,000 distinct CDR3 sequences, about 20% seen once. General study results and limits: Analyses excluded thyroid tissue, covering peripheral blood alone.

The CDR3 contains 14 residues. V lost 3 bases and J 4 bases, leaving 10 bases between the germline ends. This clonotype has just a few counts. Its antigen remains unidentified. Time point here: persistent/refractory GD, antithyroid drugs over 5 years with positive TRAb. There was RNA extracted from PBMCs, and the TCR library was made from it. In Xi'an, China, an endocrinology department was the source of patients. Sample: peripheral blood mononuclear cells (PBMCs), taken when the disease was refractory, from a patient treated with antithyroid drugs. This TCR derives from a female donor with Graves disease. This rearrangement joins TRBV12-3 or TRBV12-4 to TRBJ1-3; the D is unclear. The CDR3 reads CASSFRATGNTIYF. The CDR3 nucleotides are TGTGCCAGCAGTTTCCGGGCAACGGGAAACACCATATATTTT.